This T cell receptor (beta chain) was profiled in a study of neurological immune-mediated disorders. Overall study findings and caveats: HTLV-1-associated myelopathy led in TCR clonal expansion, while multiple sclerosis ranked lowest, below healthy controls.

The CDR3 totals 12 residues. V was pared by 2 bases and J by 5 bases, with 7 bases between. Per germline, CDR1 MNHEY and CDR2 SVGEGT. TCRdb re-called the 5' RACE reads through MiXCR, storing one row per CDR3 protein. Seen here are about 17,000 distinct CDR3 sequences, 3% to 3.5% observed once, and the top ten hold 20%. This clonotype was recorded at least ten times. The antigen is undetermined. Healthy control samples came from blood bank volunteers in Maryland, USA. This chain joins TRBV6-2 or TRBV6-3 and TRBJ2-7; D is ambiguous. What was sequenced was CD8+ T cells from blood. The clonotype originates from a woman aged 40 to 49 in good health. In DNA form, the CDR3 reads TGTGCCAGCAGTTACGGGTCCGACGAGCAGTACTTC. It encodes CASSYGSDEQYF.